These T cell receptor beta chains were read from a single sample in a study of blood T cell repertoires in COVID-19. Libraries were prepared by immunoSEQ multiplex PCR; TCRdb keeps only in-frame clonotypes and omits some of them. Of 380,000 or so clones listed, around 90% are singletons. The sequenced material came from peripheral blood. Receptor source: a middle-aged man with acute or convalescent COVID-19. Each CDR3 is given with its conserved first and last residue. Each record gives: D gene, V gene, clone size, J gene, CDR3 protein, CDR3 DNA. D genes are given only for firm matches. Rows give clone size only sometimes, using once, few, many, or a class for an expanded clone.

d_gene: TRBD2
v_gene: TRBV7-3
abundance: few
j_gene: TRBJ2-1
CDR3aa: CASSLMGGGAHEQFF
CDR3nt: TGTGCCAGCAGCTTAATGGGCGGGGGGGCCCATGAGCAGTTCTTC

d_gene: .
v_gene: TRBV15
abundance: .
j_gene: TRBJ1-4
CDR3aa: CATSSANNARYEKLFF
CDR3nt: TGTGCCACCAGCTCCGCAAATAACGCGCGGTATGAAAAACTGTTTTTT

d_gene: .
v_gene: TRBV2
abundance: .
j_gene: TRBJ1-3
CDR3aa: CASGYNRDTFSGNTIYF
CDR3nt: TGTGCCAGCGGCTATAACCGGGACACGTTCTCTGGAAACACCATATATTTT

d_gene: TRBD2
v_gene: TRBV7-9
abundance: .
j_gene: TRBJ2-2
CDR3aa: CASTRGGAENTGELFF
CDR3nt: TGTGCCAGCACCCGGGGGGGAGCGGAAAACACCGGGGAGCTGTTTTTT

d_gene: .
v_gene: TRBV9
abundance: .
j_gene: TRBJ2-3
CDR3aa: CASSVWADTDTQYF
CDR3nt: TGTGCCAGCAGCGTATGGGCAGACACAGATACGCAGTATTTT

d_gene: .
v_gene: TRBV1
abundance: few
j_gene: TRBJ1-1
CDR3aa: CTSSQVENTGTDEAFF
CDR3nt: TGCACCAGCAGCCAAGTGGAGAATACCGGGACAGACGAAGCTTTCTTT

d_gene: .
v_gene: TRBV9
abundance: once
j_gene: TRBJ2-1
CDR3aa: CASSVDGDNEQFF
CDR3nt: TGTGCCAGCAGCGTAGACGGAGACAATGAGCAGTTCTTC

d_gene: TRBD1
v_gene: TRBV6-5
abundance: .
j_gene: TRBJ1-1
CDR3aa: CASSLSGTGNTEAFF
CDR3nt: TGTGCCAGCAGCTTATCCGGGACAGGTAACACTGAAGCTTTCTTT

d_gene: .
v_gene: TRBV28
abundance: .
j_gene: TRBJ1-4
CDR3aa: CASRTDPNEKLFF
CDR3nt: TGTGCCAGCAGGACAGATCCCAATGAAAAACTGTTTTTT

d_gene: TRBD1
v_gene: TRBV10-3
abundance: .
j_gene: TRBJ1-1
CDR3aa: CAISEWDRGEAFF
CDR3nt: TGTGCCATCAGTGAATGGGACAGGGGGGAAGCTTTCTTT

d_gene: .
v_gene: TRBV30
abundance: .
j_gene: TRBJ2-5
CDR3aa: CAWSRPGHLPQETQYF
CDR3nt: TGTGCCTGGAGCAGACCGGGACACCTTCCCCAAGAGACCCAGTACTTC

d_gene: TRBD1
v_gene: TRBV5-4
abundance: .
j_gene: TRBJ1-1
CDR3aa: CASSGRGTGFPSTEAFF
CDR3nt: TGTGCCAGCAGCGGCCGAGGGACAGGGTTTCCTTCCACTGAAGCTTTCTTT

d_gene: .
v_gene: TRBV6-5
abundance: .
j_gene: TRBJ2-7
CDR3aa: CASSNQGGERQYF
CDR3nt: TGTGCCAGCAGTAATCAGGGGGGAGAAAGGCAGTACTTC

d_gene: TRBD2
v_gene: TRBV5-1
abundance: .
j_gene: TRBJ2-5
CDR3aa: CASSLTTSRTETQYF
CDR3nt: TGCGCCAGCAGCTTGACGACTAGCCGTACAGAGACCCAGTACTTC

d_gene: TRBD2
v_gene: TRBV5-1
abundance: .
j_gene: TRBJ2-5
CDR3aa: CASSLTSGGVETQYF
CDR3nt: TGCGCCAGCAGCTTGACTAGCGGGGGGGTAGAGACCCAGTACTTC

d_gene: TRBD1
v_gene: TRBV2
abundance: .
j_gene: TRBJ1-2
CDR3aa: CASTPTGVHYGYTF
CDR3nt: TGTGCCAGCACCCCGACAGGGGTGCACTATGGCTACACCTTC

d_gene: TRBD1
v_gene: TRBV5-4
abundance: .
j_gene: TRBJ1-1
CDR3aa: CASSLVGTGATEAFF
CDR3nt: TGTGCCAGCAGCTTAGTAGGGACAGGGGCTACTGAAGCTTTCTTT

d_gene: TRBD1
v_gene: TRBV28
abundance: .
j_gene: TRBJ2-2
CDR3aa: CASTLTGGLTGELFF
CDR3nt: TGTGCCAGCACCTTGACAGGGGGCCTCACCGGGGAGCTGTTTTTT

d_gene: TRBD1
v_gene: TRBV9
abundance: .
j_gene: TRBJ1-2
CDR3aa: CASSARDRGRTNYGYTF
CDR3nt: TGTGCCAGCAGCGCACGGGACAGGGGGCGGACAAACTATGGCTACACCTTC

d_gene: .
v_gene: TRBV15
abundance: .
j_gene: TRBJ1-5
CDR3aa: CATSRDYVQVGQPQHF
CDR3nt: TGTGCCACCAGCAGAGATTACGTGCAGGTGGGTCAGCCCCAGCATTTT

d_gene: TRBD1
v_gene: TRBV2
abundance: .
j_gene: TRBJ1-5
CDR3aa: CASSDTTGGGNQPQHF
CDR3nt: TGTGCCAGCAGTGACACGACAGGGGGCGGGAATCAGCCCCAGCATTTT

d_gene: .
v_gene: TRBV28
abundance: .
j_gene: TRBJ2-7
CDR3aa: CASSLSGLASYEQYF
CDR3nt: TGTGCCAGCAGCCTAAGCGGGCTGGCTTCCTACGAGCAGTACTTC

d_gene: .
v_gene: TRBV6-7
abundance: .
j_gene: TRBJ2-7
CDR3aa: CASRGDWNSYEQYF
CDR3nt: TGTGCCAGCAGGGGGGACTGGAACTCCTACGAGCAGTACTTC

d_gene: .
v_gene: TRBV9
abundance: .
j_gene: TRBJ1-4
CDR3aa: CASSVESLQGSEKLFF
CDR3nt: TGTGCCAGCAGCGTAGAGTCCCTACAGGGAAGTGAAAAACTGTTTTTT

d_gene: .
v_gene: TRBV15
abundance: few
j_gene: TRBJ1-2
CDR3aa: CATSREWRGPGGYTF
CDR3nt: TGTGCCACCAGCAGAGAGTGGCGGGGGCCTGGTGGCTACACCTTC

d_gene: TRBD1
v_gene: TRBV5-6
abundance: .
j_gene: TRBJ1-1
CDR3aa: CASSLDATGGTEAFF
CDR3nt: TGTGCCAGCAGCTTGGATGCGACAGGGGGCACTGAAGCTTTCTTT

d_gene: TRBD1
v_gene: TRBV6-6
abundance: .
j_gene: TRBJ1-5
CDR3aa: CASSNRGQEPQHF
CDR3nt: TGTGCCAGCAGTAACAGGGGGCAGGAGCCCCAGCATTTT

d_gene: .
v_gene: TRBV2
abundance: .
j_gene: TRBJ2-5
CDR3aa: CASSEEGWETQYF
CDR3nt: TGTGCCAGCAGTGAAGAGGGGTGGGAGACCCAGTACTTC

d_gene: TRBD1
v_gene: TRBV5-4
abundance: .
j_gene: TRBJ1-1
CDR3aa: CASRRDRENTEAFF
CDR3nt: TGTGCCAGCAGACGGGACAGGGAGAACACTGAAGCTTTCTTT

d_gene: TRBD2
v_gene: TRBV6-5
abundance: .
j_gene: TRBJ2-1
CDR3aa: CASRTRRSYNEQFF
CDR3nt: TGTGCCTCCCGGACTAGACGCTCCTACAATGAGCAGTTCTTC

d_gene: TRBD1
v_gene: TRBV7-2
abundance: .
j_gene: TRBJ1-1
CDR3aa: CASSLQGGTEAFF
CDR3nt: TGTGCCAGCAGCTTACAGGGGGGTACTGAAGCTTTCTTT

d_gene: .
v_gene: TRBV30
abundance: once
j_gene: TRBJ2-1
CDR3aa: CAWSSFPPGASYNEQFF
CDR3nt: TGTGCCTGGAGTTCTTTTCCCCCAGGGGCCTCCTACAATGAGCAGTTCTTC

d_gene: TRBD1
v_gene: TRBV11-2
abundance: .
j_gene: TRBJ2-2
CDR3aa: CASRVDRAGGELFF
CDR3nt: TGTGCCAGCAGAGTGGACAGGGCGGGCGGGGAGCTGTTTTTT

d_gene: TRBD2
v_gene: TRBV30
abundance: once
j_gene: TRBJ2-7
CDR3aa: CAWKTSGSSYEQYF
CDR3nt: TGTGCCTGGAAAACTAGCGGGAGCTCCTACGAGCAGTACTTC

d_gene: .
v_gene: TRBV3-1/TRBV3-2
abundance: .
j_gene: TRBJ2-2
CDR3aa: CASSQGRVSGELFF
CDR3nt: TGTGCCAGCAGCCAAGGCAGGGTCTCCGGGGAGCTGTTTTTT

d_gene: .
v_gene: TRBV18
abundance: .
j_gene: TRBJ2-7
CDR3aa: CASSPNKLVDSEQYF
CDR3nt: TGTGCCAGCTCACCAAACAAACTAGTCGACTCCGAGCAGTACTTC

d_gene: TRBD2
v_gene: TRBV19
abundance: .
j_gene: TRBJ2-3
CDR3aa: CASHSGRETDTQYF
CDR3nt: TGTGCCAGTCACTCAGGGCGGGAGACAGATACGCAGTATTTT

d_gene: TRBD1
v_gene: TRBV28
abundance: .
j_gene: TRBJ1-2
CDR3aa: CASRGQGAYGYTF
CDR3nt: TGTGCCAGCAGAGGACAGGGTGCCTATGGCTACACCTTC

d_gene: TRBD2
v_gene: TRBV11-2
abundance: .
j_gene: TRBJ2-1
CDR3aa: CASSVRTSGSNEQFF
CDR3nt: TGTGCCAGCAGCGTACGGACTAGCGGGAGCAATGAGCAGTTCTTC

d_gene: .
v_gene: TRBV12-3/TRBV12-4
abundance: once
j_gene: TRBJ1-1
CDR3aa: CASSLAGREAFF
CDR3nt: TGTGCCAGCAGTTTAGCCGGTCGTGAAGCTTTCTTT

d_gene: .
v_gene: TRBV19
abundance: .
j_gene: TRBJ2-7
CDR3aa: CASSRNRDFNEQYF
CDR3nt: TGTGCCAGTAGTCGAAACCGGGACTTCAACGAGCAGTACTTC

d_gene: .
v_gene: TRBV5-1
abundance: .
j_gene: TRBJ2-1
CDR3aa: CASSLGGYTLSYNEQFF
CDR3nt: TGCGCCAGCAGCTTGGGCGGGTATACCCTCTCCTACAATGAGCAGTTCTTC

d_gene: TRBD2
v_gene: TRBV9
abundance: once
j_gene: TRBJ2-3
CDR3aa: CASSVDSGGTDTQYF
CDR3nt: TGTGCCAGCAGCGTAGACAGCGGGGGCACAGATACGCAGTATTTT

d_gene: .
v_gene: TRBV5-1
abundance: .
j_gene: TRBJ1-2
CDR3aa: CASSLDGLGYGYTF
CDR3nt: TGCGCCAGCAGCTTGGATGGACTGGGCTATGGCTACACCTTC

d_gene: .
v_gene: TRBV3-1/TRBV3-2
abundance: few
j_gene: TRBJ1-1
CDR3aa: CASSQDSIGTEAFF
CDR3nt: TGTGCCAGCAGCCAAGATAGTATCGGGACTGAAGCTTTCTTT

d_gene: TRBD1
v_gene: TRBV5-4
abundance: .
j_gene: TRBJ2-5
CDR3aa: CASSLAGQEQETQYF
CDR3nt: TGTGCCAGCAGCTTGGCCGGACAGGAACAAGAGACCCAGTACTTC

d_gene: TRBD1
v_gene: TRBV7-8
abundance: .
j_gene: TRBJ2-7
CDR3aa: CASSSAGTVYEQYF
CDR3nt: TGTGCCAGCAGCTCAGCCGGGACAGTCTACGAGCAGTACTTC

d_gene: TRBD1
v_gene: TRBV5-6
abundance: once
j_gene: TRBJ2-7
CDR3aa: CASSLYGQGYYEQYF
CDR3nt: TGTGCCAGCAGCTTGTACGGACAGGGTTACTACGAGCAGTACTTC

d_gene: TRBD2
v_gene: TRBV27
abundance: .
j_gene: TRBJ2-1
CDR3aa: CASSLLAGVNEQFF
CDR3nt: TGTGCCAGCAGTCTACTAGCGGGGGTTAATGAGCAGTTCTTC

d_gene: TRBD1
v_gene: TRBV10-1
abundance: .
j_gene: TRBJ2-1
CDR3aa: CASSDPKTGGNNEQFF
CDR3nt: TGCGCCAGCAGTGACCCGAAGACAGGGGGTAACAATGAGCAGTTCTTC

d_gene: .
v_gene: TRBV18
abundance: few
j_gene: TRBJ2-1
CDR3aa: CASSPRPPQAGDEQFF
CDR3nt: TGTGCCAGCTCACCACGCCCACCCCAGGCCGGCGATGAGCAGTTCTTC

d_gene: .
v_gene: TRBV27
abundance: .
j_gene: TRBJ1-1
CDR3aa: CASRATVTEAFF
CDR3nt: TGTGCCAGCAGAGCGACAGTTACTGAAGCTTTCTTT

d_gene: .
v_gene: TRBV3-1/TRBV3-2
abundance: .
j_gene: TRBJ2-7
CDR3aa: CASSQDRSGGSYEQYF
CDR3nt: TGTGCCAGCAGCCAAGATAGGTCGGGTGGATCCTACGAGCAGTACTTC

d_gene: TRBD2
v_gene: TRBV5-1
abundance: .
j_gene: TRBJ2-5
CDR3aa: CASSLERGDQETQYF
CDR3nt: TGCGCCAGCAGCTTAGAGCGGGGGGATCAAGAGACCCAGTACTTC